This T cell receptor beta chain was sequenced during a study of long-term antiretroviral therapy in people with HIV. Whole-study results and caveats: Among HIV repertoires, CDR3 length ranges were narrower than those of controls. Specimen acquisition occurred between about 2003 and 2017, potentially under older ART regimens.

The CDR3 covers 13 residues. V was pared by 2 bases and J by 6 bases, with 0 bases of the junction left unmatched. CDR1 is KGHSH and CDR2 is LQKENI in the germline V gene. Points on this clone: As yet, its antigen is unknown.

Running of the v3.0 immunoSEQ assay took place at survey level. Sequencing was directed toward about 40,000-55,000 T-cell genomes in each sample. Sequenced by immunoSEQ multiplex PCR; TCRdb stores in-frame clones only, minus some. The sample shows 31,000 or so clones, approximately 96% of them seen only once. Everyone in the study who had HIV was treated in the United States. This specimen was unsorted PBMCs, taken approximately 6.8 years after starting antiretroviral therapy. The source is a man aged 30 to 39 with HIV. The chain recombines TRBV18 with TRBJ2-2; 7 bases align to TRBD2. The CDR3 coding sequence is TGTGCCAGCTCACCAACTAGCGCCGGGGAGCTGTTTTTT. Its translation: CASSPTSAGELFF. The full variable domain, rest sourced from reference TRBV18 and TRBJ2-2, is NAGVMQNPRHLVRRRGQEARLRCSPMKGHSHVYWYRQLPEEGLKFMVYLQKENIIDESGMPKERFSAEFPKEGPSILRIQQVVRGDSAAYFCASSPTSAGELFFGEGSRLTVL.